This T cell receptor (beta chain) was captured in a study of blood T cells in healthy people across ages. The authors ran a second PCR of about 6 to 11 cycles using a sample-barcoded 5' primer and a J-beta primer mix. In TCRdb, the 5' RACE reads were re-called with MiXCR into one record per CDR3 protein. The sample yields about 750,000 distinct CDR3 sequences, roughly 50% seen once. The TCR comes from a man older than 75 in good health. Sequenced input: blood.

Here the CDR3 reads CASSQEPTSYGYTF. The CDR3 nucleotides are TGCGCCAGCAGCCAAGAACCAACCTCCTATGGCTACACCTTC. The chain carries TRBV4-1 and TRBJ1-2; D is unresolved. This CDR3 contains 14 residues. Trimming took off 0 bases at V and 4 bases at J, with 9 bases between the two ends. CDR1 is MGHRA, CDR2 YSYEKL, per germline.